These 8 T cell receptor beta chains were sequenced from one sample in a study of human T cells and chemical hapten exposure. A single record per CDR3 protein comes from TCRdb applying MiXCR to the RACE reads. The repertoire has about 120,000 distinct CDR3 sequences, around 15% of them found once; the top ten carry around 0.99%. The time point was: patch test 1, 2 weeks after DPC sensitization. Regarding treatment: therapeutic diphenylcyclopropenone sensitization with weekly scalp DPC. The source was whole blood, collected in connection with sensitization to the hapten diphenylcyclopropenone (DPC). All receptors come from a man in his late teens or twenties with alopecia areata. Some clones in this sample may be carry-over from other donors' samples.

V is TRBV14 and J is TRBJ2-7; D remains unclear. This CDR3 spans 14 amino acids. CDR1 SGHDN and CDR2 FVKESK come from the germline V gene. The ends were cut back, 4 bases at V and 1 base at J, with 11 bases in the middle. CDR3 loop: CASSPRVPSYEQYF. The CDR3 DNA sequence: TGTGCCAGCAGCCCTAGGGTGCCGTCCTACGAGCAGTACTTC.

This chain uses TRBV6-1 with TRBJ1-1; D gene uncertain. The CDR3 consists of 16 residues. Germline values: CDR1 MNHNS, CDR2 SASEGT. Deletions cut 4 bases from V and 6 bases from J, with 21 bases between. The CDR3 DNA follows: TGTGCCAGCAGTGTGCTTCCGATCCCGGGAGGCCCTGAAGCTTTCTTT. Its protein product is CASSVLPIPGGPEAFF.

This clonotype was counted between two and nine times. The chain carries TRBV24-1 and TRBJ2-2; no clear D. The germline V gene has CDR1 KGHDR and CDR2 SFDVKD. The V end was cut by 6 bases, the J end by 5 bases, with 9 bases between. This CDR3 region has 13 residues. CDR3 protein: CATSTTETGELFF. CDR3 coding DNA: TGTGCCACCAGTACAACAGAAACCGGGGAGCTGTTTTTT.

V usage is TRBV7-2 and J usage is TRBJ2-1; 7 nucleotides match TRBD2. CDR1 and CDR2 (germline): SGHTA, FQGNSA. CDR3 size: 14 residues. Trimming at V came to 4 bases and at J to 7 bases, leaving 7 bases not matched to a gene. The CDR3 loop is CASSSLGRGNEQFF. CDR3 sequence (DNA): TGTGCCAGCAGCTCCCTGGGGCGGGGGAATGAGCAGTTCTTC.

The sample holds many counts of this clonotype. The gene calls are TRBV6-2 or TRBV6-3 and TRBJ1-1; D is perhaps TRBD1 (6 bases). This CDR3 comprises 14 residues. Per germline, CDR1 MNHEY and CDR2 SVGEGT. The V end was cut by 5 bases, the J end by 4 bases, with 14 bases between. The CDR3, as DNA: TGTGCCAGCAGTGAATACAGGGTGAGCACTGAAGCTTTCTTT. It encodes CASSEYRVSTEAFF.

The chain carries TRBV29-1 and TRBJ1-5; TRBD1 is a possible D gene (5 bases). Germline V gene data show CDR1 as SQVTM and CDR2 as ANQGSEA. With 7 bases removed from V and 6 bases from J, the gap between germline ends came to 19 bases. The CDR3 totals 14 residues. CDR3 residues: CSDTRGRRGQPQHF. Written as DNA, the CDR3 is TGCAGCGATACGAGGGGTAGGAGGGGTCAGCCCCAGCATTTT.

There are a few counts of this clonotype. The chain uses TRBV6-6 and TRBJ1-2; no clear D. Germline V CDR1 and CDR2: MNHNY, SVGAGI (reference sequence). The CDR3 runs to 12 residues. Trimming took 5 bases from V and 2 from J, leaving 6 bases between them. CDR3 coding DNA: TGTGCCAGCAGTGCCCAAAACTATGGCTACACCTTC. Protein: CASSAQNYGYTF.

This clonotype was seen many times. The CDR3 region has the DNA TGTGCCAGTAGTGCTAACAGGGTAACCCAAGAGACCCAGTACTTC. The encoded protein is CASSANRVTQETQYF. The chain links TRBV19 to TRBJ2-5; perhaps TRBD1 as D (6 bases). Germline CDR1 is LNHDA and CDR2 is SQIVND (reference sequence). The CDR3 totals 15 residues. V was cut by 5 bases and J by 1 base, with 14 bases left in between.